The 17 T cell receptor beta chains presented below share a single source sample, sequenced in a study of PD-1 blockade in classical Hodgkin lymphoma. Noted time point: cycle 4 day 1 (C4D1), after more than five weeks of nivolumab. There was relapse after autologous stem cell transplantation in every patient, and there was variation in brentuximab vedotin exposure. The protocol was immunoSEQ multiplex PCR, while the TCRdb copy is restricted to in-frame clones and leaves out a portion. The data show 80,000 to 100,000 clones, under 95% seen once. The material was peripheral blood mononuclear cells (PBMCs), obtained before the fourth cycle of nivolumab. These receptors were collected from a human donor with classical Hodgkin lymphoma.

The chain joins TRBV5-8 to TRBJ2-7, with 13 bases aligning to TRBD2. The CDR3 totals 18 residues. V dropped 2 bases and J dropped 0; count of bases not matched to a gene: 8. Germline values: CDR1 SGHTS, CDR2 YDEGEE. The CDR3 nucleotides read TGTGCCAGCAGCTTACTAGCGGGAGGGCTCTCTCACTCCTACGAGCAGTACTTC. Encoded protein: CASSLLAGGLSHSYEQYF.

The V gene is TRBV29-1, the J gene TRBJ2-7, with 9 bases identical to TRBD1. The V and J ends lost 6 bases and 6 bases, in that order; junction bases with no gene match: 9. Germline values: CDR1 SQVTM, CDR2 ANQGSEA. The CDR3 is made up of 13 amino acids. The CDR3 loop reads CSVPQGALGEQYF. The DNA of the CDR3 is TGCAGCGTCCCACAGGGGGCGTTGGGCGAGCAGTACTTC.

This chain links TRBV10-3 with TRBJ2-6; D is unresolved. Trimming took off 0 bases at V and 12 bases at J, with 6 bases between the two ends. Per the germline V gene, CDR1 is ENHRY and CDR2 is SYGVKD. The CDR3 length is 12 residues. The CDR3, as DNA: TGTGCCATCAGTGAGTCGAAAAGCGTCCTGACTTTC. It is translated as CAISESKSVLTF.

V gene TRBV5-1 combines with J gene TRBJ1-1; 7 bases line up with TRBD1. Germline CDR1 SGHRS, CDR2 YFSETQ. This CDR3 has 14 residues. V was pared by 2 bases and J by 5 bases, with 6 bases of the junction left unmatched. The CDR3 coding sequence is TGCGCCAGCAGCTTCGGACAGGCGGGGACTGAAGCTTTCTTT. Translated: CASSFGQAGTEAFF.

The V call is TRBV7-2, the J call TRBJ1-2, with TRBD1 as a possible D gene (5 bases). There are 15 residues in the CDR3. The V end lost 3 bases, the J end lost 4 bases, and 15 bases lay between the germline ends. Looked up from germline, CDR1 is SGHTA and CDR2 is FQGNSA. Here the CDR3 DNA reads TGTGCCAGCAGCTTCGAAGACAGACAATCCTATGGCTACACCTTC. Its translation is CASSFEDRQSYGYTF.

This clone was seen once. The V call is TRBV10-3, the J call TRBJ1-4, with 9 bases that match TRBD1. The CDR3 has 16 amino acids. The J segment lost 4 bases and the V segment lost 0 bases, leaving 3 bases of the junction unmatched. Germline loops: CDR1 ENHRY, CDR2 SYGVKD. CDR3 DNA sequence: TGTGCCATCAGTGAGTCGAGGGACAGGGTTAATGAAAAACTGTTTTTT. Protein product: CAISESRDRVNEKLFF.

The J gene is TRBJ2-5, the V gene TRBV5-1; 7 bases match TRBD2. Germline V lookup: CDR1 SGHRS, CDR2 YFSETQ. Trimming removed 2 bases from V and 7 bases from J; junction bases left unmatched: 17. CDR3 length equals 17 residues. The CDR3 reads CASSFPPGGAQERTQYF. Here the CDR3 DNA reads TGCGCCAGCAGCTTTCCACCGGGGGGAGCCCAAGAAAGGACCCAGTACTTC. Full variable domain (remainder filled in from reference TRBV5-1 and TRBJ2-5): KAGVTQTPRYLIKTRGQQVTLSCSPISGHRSVSWYQQTPGQGLQFLFEYFSETQRNKGNFPGRFSGRQFSNSRSEMNVSTLELGDSALYLCASSFPPGGAQERTQYFGPGTRLLVL.

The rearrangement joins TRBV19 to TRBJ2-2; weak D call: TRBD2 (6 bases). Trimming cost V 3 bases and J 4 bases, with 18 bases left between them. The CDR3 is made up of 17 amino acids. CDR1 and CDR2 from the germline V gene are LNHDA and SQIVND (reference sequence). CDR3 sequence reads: CASSISPWRGITGELFF. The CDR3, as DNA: TGTGCCAGTAGTATCAGCCCGTGGCGCGGGATCACCGGGGAGCTGTTTTTT.

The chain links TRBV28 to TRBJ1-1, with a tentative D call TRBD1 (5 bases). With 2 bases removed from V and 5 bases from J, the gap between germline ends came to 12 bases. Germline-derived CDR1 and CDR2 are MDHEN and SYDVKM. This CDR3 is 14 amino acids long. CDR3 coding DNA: TGTGCCAGCAGTTTAATCGGGGGTAGGACTGAAGCTTTCTTT. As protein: CASSLIGGRTEAFF.

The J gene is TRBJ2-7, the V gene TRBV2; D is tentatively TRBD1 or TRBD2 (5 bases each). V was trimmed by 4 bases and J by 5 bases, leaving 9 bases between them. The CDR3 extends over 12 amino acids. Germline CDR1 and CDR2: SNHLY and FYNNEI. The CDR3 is CASSAGTHEQYF. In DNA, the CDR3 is TGTGCCAGCAGTGCAGGGACCCACGAGCAGTACTTC. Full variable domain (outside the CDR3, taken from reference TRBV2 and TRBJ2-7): EPEVTQTPSHQVTQMGQEVILRCVPISNHLYFYWYRQILGQKVEFLVSFYNNEISEKSEIFDDQFSVERPDGSNFTLKIRSTKLEDSAMYFCASSAGTHEQYFGPGTRLTVT.

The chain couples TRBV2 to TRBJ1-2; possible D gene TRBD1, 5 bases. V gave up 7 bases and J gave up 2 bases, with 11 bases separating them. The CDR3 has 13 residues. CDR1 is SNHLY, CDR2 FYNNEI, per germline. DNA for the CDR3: TGTGCCAGCAAGACAGAGAACAACTATGGCTACACCTTC. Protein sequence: CASKTENNYGYTF.

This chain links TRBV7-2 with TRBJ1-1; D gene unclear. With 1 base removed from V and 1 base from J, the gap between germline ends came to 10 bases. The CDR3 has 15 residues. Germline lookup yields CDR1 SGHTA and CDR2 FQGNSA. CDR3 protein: CASSLEAGENTEAFF. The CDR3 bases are TGTGCCAGCAGCTTAGAGGCAGGAGAGAACACTGAAGCTTTCTTT.

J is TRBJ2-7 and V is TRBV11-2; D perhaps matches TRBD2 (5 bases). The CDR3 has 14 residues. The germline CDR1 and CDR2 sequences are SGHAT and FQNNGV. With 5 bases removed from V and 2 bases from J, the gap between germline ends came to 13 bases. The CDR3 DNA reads TGTGCCAGCAGCCCAGGACTTGTGACCTACGAGCAGTACTTC. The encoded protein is CASSPGLVTYEQYF.

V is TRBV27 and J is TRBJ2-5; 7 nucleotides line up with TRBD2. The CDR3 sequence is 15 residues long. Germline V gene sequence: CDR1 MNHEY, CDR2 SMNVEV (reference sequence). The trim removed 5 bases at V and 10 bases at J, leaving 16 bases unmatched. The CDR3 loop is CASSPSPGRGGNQYF. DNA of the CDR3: TGTGCCAGCAGTCCTTCCCCCGGGCGGGGAGGGAACCAGTACTTC.

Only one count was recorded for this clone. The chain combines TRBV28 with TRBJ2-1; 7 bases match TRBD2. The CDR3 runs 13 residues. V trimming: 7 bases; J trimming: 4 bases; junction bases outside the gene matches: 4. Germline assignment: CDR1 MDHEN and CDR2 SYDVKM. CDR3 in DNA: TGTGCCAGCAAGGGGACTACTTACAATGAGCAGTTCTTC. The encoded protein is CASKGTTYNEQFF.

This chain's CDR3 is CASSYGRLANYEQYF. The CDR3 DNA is TGTGCCAGCAGTTACGGGCGACTAGCGAACTACGAGCAGTACTTC. The chain links TRBV6-5 to TRBJ2-7; TRBD2 matches 8 bases. Germline V CDR1 and CDR2: MNHEY, SVGAGI. The trim removed 2 bases at V and 3 bases at J, leaving 6 bases unmatched. CDR3 length equals 15 residues.

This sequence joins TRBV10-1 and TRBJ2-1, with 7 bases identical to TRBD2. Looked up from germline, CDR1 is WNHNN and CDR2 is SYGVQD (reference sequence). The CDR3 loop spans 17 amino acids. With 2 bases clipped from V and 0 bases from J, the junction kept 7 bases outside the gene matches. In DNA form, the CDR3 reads TGCGCCAGCAGTGAGCGTCCTAGCGGTAGCTCCTACAATGAGCAGTTCTTC. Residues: CASSERPSGSSYNEQFF.